This T cell receptor (beta chain) was recorded in a study of somatic mutations in cytotoxic T cells in rheumatoid arthritis (dated by TCRdb to the late 2010s). Background on the whole study: Before any treatment started and right after they were diagnosed, patients gave peripheral blood samples (about 27 ml EDTA). Some T-cell populations stained with V beta antibodies were sorted by flow on a FACSAria II or Sony SH800 to nearly 100% purity, with sorted V beta1+ cells additionally subjected to TCRB sequencing. In newly diagnosed rheumatoid arthritis without treatment, the study examined if expanded CD8+ T-cell clones harbor somatic mutations, relying on TCRB deep sequencing to characterize clonality. TCRB deep sequencing covered 50 to 75 patients with rheumatoid arthritis along with about 20 healthy controls. Patients and controls did not essentially differ in median age, which was nearly identical between the groups. General findings and caveats noted by the study authors: Healthy controls showed no age-related increase in CD8+ clonality, whereas patients did (Spearman r ~ 0.49). Viral specificity could not be ruled out by absence from virus-specific databases, and the antigen targets of the expanded CD8+ clones remained unknown. CD8+ T-cell clonality did not differ significantly between rheumatoid arthritis patients and age-matched healthy controls. The finding that TRBV07 was slightly underrepresented in patients was left unadjusted for multiple comparisons. Several identical CD8+ TCRB sequences were found in both blood and synovial fluid, and in about an eighth of the 65 patients the largest CD8+ clone exceeded 20% of CD8+ cells.

Positive magnetic bead selection on an AutoMACS was used to isolate CD4+ and CD8+ cells, with flow cytometry used to check purity. Clonal expansions were first screened by flow cytometry with a TCR V beta antibody panel, then characterized by TCRB deep sequencing of sorted CD8+ fractions. Peripheral blood mononuclear cells were isolated by Ficoll-Paque PLUS density gradient separation. DNA from CD4-enriched, CD8-enriched or PBMC samples was extracted using Nucleospin Tissue or Tissue XS kits and then quantified on a Qubit 2.0 fluorometer. Worth noting for this clone: It has no known antigen specificity. No clone much larger than this one lies a single base away; base qualities are absent.

Measured from the cysteine to the phenylalanine, the CDR3 is 11 residues long. Kept here is only the CDR3 DNA, which spans 33 bases and is read in frame from base 1. V was cut back by 2 bases and J by 8 bases, leaving a gap of 9 bases between them. CDR1 and CDR2 are drawn from the germline V gene (reference sequence): GTSNPN, SVGIG. Genomic DNA underwent TCRB CDR3 sequencing using the immunoSEQ assay. Per the source publication's procedure: Only a few patient CD8+ clones larger than 1% matched published virus-specific TCRB sequences when compared against them. The analyses included only productive TCRB rearrangements. A clone was defined by a unique TCRB CDR3 sequence, and clonality was computed as a productive clonality index based on Shannon entropy. The template counts of each clone relative to the total templates per sample were used to calculate repertoire overlap between two samples. Flow cytometry-measured V-gene usage correlated with V-gene usage from TCRB sequencing, with a Spearman r of approximately 0.66. TCRdb mirrors the immuneACCESS table, restricted to in-frame sequences. Some clones are absent from its copies; in checked studies, under half trace to an unresolved V gene, and the reason for the others is unknown. The DNA was the basis for D and trimming; V, J and clone size are from that table. Within this sample are some 19,000 clones, with around four fifths of them counted one time only. Around 9.9% of the sample is in the top ten clones.

Recombination joined TRBV30 with TRBJ1-1, with the D gene not clear enough to name. The sample consisted of CD8+ T cells sorted from blood. The sequence was obtained from a man between 18 and 29 years old with rheumatoid arthritis. The nucleotide sequence is given as TGTGCCTGGAGTCAGAGTACAGAAGCTTTCTTT. This translates into CAWSQSTEAFF.